The clone carrying this TCR beta chain was picked up one time. These data are taken from a study of identifying expanded T cells in peripheral blood. Healthy donors had no documented immune events, such as infections, while sampled. Sequenced by immunoSEQ multiplex PCR; TCRdb stores in-frame clones only, minus some. The repertoire holds approximately 63,000 clones, with about 87% as singletons. This CDR3 is 17 amino acids long. V shed 4 bases and J 4 bases; nucleotides not matched to a gene: 15. Germline-derived CDR1 and CDR2 are SGHAT and FQNNGV. This sequence originates from a person aged 18 to 70 in good health. Material: blood. V usage is TRBV11-2 and J usage is TRBJ1-2; 7 nucleotides agree with TRBD1. The CDR3 region is CASSSGTAASLGYGYTF. Here the CDR3 DNA reads TGTGCCAGCAGCTCCGGGACAGCCGCCTCCCTGGGCTATGGCTACACCTTC.